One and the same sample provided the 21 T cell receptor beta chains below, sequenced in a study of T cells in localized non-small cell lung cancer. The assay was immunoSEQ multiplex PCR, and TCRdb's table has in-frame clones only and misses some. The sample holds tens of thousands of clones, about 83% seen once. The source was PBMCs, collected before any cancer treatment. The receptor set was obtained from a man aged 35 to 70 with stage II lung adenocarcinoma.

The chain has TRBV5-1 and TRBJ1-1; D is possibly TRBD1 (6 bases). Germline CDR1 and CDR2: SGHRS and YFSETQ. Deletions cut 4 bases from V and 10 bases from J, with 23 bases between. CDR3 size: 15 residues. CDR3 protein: CASSPTVQGSSGAFF. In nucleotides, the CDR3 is TGCGCCAGCAGCCCGACAGTACAGGGTTCTAGTGGAGCTTTCTTT.

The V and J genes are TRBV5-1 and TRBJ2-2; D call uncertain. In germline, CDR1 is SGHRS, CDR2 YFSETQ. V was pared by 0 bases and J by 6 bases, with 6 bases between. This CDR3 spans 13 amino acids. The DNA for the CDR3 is TGCGCCAGCAGCTTGGCGAGGTCCGGGGAGCTGTTTTTT. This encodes CASSLARSGELFF.

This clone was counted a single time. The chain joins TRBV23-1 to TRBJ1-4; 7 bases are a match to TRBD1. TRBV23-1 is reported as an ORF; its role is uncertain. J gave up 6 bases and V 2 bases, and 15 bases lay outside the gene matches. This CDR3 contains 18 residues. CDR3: CASSQRAPRTGRDEKLFF. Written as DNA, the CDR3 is TGCGCCAGCAGTCAAAGGGCCCCCCGGACAGGTAGGGATGAAAAACTGTTTTTT.

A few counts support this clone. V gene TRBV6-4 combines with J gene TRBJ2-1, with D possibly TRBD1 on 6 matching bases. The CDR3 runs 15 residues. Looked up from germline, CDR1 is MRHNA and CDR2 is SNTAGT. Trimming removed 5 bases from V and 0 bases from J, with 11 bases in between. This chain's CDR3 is CASSRRQDSYNEQFF. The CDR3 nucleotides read TGTGCCAGCAGTAGACGACAGGACTCCTACAATGAGCAGTTCTTC.

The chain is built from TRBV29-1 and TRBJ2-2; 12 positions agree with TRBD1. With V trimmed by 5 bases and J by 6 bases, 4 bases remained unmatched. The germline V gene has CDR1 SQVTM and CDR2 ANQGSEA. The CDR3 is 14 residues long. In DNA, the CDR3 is TGCAGCGTTCGGGGACAGGGGGCGCCCGGGGAGCTGTTTTTT. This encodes CSVRGQGAPGELFF.

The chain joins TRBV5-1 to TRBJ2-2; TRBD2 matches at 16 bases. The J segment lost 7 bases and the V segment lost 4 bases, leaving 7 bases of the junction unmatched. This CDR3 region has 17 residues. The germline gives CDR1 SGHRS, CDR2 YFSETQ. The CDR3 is CASSPGTSGGAGGELFF. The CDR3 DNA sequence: TGCGCCAGCAGCCCCGGGACTAGCGGGGGGGCTGGCGGGGAGCTGTTTTTT. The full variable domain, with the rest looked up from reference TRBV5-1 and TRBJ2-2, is KAGVTQTPRYLIKTRGQQVTLSCSPISGHRSVSWYQQTPGQGLQFLFEYFSETQRNKGNFPGRFSGRQFSNSRSEMNVSTLELGDSALYLCASSPGTSGGAGGELFFGEGSRLTVL.

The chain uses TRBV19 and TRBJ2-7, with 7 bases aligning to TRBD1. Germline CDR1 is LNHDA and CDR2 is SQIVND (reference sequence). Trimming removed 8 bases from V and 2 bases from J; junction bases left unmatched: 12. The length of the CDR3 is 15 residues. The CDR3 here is CASSSGQATTYEQYF. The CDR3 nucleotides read TGTGCCAGTTCCAGCGGACAGGCGACTACCTACGAGCAGTACTTC.

The CDR3 reads CASSLAISPHEQYF. The CDR3 region has the DNA TGTGCCAGCAGCTTAGCGATTAGCCCCCACGAGCAGTACTTC. The chain has TRBV7-2 and TRBJ2-7, with D hard to call. CDR3 length: 14 amino acids. The ends were cut back, 0 bases at V and 5 bases at J, with 11 bases in the middle. Germline CDR1 is SGHTA and CDR2 is FQGNSA.

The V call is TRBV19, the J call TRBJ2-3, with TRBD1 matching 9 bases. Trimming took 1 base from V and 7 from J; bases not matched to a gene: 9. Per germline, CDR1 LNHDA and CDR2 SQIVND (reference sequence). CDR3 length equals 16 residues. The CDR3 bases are TGTGCCAGTAGTATAGTTGGGAGACAGGGGGGGAATACGCAGTATTTT. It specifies CASSIVGRQGGNTQYF. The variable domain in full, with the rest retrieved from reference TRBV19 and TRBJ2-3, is DGGITQSPKYLFRKEGQNVTLSCEQNLNHDAMYWYRQDPGQGLRLIYYSQIVNDFQKGDIAEGYSVSREKKESFPLTVTSAQKNPTAFYLCASSIVGRQGGNTQYFGPGTRLTVL.

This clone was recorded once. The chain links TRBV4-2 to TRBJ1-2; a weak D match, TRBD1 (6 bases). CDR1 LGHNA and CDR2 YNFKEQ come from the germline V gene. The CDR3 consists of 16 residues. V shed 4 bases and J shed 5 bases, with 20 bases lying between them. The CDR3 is CASSRPLGGAPYGYTF. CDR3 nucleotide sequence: TGTGCCAGCAGCCGACCTCTGGGGGGGGCCCCATATGGCTACACCTTC.

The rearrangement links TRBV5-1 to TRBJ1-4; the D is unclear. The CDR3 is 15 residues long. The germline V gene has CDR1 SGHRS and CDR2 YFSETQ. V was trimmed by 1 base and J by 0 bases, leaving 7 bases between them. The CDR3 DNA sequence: TGCGCCAGCAGCTTGTACACCACAACTAATGAAAAACTGTTTTTT. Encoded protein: CASSLYTTTNEKLFF.

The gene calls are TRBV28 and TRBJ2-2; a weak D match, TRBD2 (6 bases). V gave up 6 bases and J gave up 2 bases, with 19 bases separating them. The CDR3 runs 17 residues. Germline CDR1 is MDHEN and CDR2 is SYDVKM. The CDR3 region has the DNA TGTGCCAGCAGGGGAGAGGCGGGGCGCATCAACACCGGGGAGCTGTTTTTT. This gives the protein CASRGEAGRINTGELFF.

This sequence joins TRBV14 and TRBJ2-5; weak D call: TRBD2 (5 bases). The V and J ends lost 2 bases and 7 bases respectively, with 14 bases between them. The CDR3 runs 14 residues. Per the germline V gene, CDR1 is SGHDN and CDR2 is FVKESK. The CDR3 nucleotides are TGTGCCAGCAGCCAAAGAGGAGGCGCGGTGACCCAGTACTTC. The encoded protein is CASSQRGGAVTQYF.

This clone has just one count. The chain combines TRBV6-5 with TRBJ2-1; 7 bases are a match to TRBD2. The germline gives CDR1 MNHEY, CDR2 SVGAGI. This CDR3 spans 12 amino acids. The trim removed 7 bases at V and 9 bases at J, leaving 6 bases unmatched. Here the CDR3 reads CASKGTSVEQFF. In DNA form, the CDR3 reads TGTGCCAGCAAAGGCACTAGCGTTGAGCAGTTCTTC.

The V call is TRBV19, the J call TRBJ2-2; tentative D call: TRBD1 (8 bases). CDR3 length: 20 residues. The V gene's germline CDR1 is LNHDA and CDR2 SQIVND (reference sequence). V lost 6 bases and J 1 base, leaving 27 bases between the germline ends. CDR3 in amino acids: CASRPRTGSAGIQNTGELFF. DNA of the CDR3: TGTGCCAGTAGGCCCCGGACAGGGTCAGCGGGGATACAGAACACCGGGGAGCTGTTTTTT.

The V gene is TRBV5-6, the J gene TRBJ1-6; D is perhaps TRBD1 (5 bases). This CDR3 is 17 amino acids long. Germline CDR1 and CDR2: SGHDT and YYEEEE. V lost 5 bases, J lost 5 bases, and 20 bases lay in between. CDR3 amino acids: CASRLLLGTEDNSPLHF. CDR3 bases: TGTGCCAGCAGACTCCTCCTCGGGACGGAAGATAATTCACCCCTCCACTTT.

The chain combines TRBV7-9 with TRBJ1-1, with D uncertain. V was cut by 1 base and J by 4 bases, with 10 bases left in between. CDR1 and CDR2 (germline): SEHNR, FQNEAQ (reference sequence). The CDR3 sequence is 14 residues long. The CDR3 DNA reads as TGTGCCAGCAGCTTAGGCAGAGGGCCCACTGAAGCTTTCTTT. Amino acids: CASSLGRGPTEAFF.

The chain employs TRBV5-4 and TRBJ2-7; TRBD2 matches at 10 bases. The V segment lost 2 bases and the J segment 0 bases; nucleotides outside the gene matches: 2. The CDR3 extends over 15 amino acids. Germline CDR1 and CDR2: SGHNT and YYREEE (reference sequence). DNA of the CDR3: TGTGCCAGCAGCTTAACTAGCGGGGCCTCCTACGAGCAGTACTTC. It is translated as CASSLTSGASYEQYF.

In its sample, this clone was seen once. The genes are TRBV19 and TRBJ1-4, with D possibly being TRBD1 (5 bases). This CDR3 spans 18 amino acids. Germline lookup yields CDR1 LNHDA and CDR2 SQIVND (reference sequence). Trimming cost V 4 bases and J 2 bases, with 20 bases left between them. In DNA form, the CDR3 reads TGTGCCAGTAGTAGGAGGACATCCACCCTTGCGACTAATGAAAAACTGTTTTTT. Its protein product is CASSRRTSTLATNEKLFF.

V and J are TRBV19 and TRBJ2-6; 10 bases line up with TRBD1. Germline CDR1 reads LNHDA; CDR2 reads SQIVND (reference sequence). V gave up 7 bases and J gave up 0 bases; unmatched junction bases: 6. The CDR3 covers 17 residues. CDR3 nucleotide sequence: TGTGCCAGTATCCTCGGGACAGGGGCCTCTGGGGCCAACGTCCTGACTTTC. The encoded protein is CASILGTGASGANVLTF. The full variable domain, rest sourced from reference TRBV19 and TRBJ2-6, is DGGITQSPKYLFRKEGQNVTLSCEQNLNHDAMYWYRQDPGQGLRLIYYSQIVNDFQKGDIAEGYSVSREKKESFPLTVTSAQKNPTAFYLCASILGTGASGANVLTFGAGSRLTVL.

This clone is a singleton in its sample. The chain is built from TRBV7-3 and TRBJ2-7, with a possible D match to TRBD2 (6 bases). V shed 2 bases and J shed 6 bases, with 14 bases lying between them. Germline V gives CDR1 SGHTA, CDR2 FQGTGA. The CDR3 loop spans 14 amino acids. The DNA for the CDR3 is TGTGCCAGCAGCTTAGACACGGGAGCTCGCGAGCAGTACTTC. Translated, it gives CASSLDTGAREQYF.